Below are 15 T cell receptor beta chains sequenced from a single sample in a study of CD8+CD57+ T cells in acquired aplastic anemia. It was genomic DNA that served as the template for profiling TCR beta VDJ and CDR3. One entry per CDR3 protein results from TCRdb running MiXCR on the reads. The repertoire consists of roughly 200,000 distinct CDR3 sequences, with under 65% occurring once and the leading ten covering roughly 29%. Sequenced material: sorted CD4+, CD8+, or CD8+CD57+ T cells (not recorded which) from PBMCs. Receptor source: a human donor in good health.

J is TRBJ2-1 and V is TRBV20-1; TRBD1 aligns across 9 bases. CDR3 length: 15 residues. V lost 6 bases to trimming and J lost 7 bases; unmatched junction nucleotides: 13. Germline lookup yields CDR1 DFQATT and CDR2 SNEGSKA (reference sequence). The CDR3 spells CSAPGGGDRVNEQFF. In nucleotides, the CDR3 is TGCAGTGCCCCTGGGGGGGGGGACAGGGTGAATGAGCAGTTCTTC.

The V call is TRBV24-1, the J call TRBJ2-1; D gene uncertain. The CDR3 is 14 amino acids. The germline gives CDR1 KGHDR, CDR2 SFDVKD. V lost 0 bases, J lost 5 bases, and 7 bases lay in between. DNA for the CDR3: TGTGCCACCAGTGATTTGTTAGAGGACAATGAGCAGTTCTTC. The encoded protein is CATSDLLEDNEQFF.

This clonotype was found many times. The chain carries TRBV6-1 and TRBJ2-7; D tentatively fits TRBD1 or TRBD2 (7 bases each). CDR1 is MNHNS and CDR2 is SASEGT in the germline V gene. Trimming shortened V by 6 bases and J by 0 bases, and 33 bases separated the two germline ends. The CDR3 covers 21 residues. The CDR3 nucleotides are TGTGCCAGCAGAGGGGGGGGACAGTCCCCTCTAGGGAGCGGCTTCTCCTACGAGCAGTACTTC. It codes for CASRGGGQSPLGSGFSYEQYF.

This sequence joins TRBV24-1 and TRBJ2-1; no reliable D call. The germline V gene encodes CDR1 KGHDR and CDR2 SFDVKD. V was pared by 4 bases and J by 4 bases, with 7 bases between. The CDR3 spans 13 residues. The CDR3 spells CATSDGGYNEQFF. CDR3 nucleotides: TGTGCCACCAGTGACGGTGGATACAATGAGCAGTTCTTC.

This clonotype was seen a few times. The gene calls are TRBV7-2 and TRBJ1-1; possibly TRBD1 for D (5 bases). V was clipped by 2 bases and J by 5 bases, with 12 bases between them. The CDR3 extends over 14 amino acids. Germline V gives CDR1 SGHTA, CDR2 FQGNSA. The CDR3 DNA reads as TGTGCCAGCAGCTTACAGGGATTGGGGACTGAAGCTTTCTTT. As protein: CASSLQGLGTEAFF.

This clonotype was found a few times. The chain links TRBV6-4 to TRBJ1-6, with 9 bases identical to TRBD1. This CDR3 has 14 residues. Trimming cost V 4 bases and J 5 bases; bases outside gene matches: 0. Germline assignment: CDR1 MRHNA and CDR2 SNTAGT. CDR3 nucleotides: TGTGCCAGCAGTGGACAGGGGGATAATTCACCCCTCCACTTT. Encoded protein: CASSGQGDNSPLHF.

The CDR3 sequence: CASSITSGAETQYF. Written as DNA, the CDR3 is TGTGCCAGTAGTATTACTTCAGGGGCAGAGACCCAGTACTTC. This chain joins TRBV7-2 and TRBJ2-5; perhaps TRBD1 as D (6 bases). The V end was cut by 9 bases, the J end by 4 bases, with 18 bases between. Looked up from germline, CDR1 is SGHTA and CDR2 is FQGNSA. CDR3 size: 14 residues. Full variable domain (rest looked up from reference TRBV7-2 and TRBJ2-5): GAGVSQSPSNKVTEKGKDVELRCDPISGHTALYWYRQSLGQGLEFLIYFQGNSAPDKSGLPSDRFSAERTGGSVSTLTIQRTQQEDSAVYLCASSITSGAETQYFGPGTRLLVL.

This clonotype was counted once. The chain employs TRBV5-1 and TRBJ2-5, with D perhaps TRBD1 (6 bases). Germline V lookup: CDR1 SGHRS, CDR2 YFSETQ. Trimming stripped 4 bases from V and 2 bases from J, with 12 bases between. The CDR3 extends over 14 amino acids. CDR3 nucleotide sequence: TGCGCCAGCAGCCCGGGACATCCACAAGAGACCCAGTACTTC. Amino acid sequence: CASSPGHPQETQYF.

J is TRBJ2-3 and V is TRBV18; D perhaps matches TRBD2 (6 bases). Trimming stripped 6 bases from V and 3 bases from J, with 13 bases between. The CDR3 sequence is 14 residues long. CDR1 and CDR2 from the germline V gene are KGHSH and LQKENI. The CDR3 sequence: CASSPDRGTDTQYF. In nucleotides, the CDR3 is TGTGCCAGCTCCCCGGACCGGGGGACAGATACGCAGTATTTT.

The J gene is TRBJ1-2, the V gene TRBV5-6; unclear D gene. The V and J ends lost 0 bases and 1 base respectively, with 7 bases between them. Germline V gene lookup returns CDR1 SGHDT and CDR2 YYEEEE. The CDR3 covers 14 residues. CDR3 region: CASSLGLNNYGYTF. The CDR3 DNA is TGTGCCAGCAGCTTGGGTCTGAATAACTATGGCTACACCTTC. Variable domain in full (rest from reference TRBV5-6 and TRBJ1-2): DAGVTQSPTHLIKTRGQQVTLRCSPKSGHDTVSWYQQALGQGPQFIFQYYEEEERQRGNFPDRFSGHQFPNYSSELNVNALLLGDSALYLCASSLGLNNYGYTFGSGTRLTVV.

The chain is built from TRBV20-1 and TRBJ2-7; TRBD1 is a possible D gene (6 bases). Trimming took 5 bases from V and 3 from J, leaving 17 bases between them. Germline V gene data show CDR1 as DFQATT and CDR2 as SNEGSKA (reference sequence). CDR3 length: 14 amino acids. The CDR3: CSASGQSLVYEQYF. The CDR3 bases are TGCAGTGCTTCAGGACAGTCCTTGGTCTACGAGCAGTACTTC.

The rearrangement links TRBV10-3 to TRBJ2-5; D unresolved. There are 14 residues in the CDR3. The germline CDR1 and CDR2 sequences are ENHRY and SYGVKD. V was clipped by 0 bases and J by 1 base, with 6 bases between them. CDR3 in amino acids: CAISESGLQETQYF. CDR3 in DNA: TGTGCCATCAGTGAGTCTGGGCTCCAAGAGACCCAGTACTTC.

The chain's CDR3 is CASSGGYEQFF. CDR3 sequence (DNA): TGTGCCAGCAGTGGCGGGTATGAGCAGTTCTTC. The V gene is TRBV25-1, the J gene TRBJ2-1, with D maybe TRBD2 (5 bases). The CDR3 is 11 amino acids. The germline CDR1 and CDR2 sequences are MGHDK and SYGVNS. V dropped 4 bases and J dropped 8 bases, with 6 bases sitting between them.

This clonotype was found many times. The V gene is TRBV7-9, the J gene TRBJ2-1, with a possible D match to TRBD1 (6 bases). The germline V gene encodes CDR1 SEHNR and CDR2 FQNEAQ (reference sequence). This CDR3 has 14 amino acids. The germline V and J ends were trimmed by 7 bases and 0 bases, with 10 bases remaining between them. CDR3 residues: CASNTGSSYNEQFF. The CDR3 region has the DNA TGTGCCAGCAATACAGGGAGCTCCTACAATGAGCAGTTCTTC.

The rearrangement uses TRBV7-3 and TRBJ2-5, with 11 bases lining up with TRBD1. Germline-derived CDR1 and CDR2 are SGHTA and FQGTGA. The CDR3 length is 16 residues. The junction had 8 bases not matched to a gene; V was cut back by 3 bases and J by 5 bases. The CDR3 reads CASSFTGTGGHETQYF. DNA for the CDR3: TGTGCCAGCAGCTTCACCGGGACAGGGGGTCACGAGACCCAGTACTTC.